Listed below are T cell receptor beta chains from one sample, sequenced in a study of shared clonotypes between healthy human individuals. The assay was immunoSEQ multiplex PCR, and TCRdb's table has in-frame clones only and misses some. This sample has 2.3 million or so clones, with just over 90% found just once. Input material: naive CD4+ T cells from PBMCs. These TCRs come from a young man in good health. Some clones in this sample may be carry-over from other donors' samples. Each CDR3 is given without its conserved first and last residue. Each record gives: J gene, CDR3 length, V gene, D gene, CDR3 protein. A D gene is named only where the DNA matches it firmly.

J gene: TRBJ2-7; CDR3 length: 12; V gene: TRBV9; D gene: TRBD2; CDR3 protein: ASSVRLAGGEQY
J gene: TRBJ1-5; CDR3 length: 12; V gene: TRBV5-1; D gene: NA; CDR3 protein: ASSPGEKNQPQH
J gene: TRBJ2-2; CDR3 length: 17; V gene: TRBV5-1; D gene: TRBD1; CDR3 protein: ASSLGPLNDRAVPGELF
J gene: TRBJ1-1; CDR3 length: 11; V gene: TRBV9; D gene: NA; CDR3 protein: ASSARANSEAF
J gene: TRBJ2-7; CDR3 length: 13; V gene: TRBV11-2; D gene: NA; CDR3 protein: ASSLVFSLGYEQY
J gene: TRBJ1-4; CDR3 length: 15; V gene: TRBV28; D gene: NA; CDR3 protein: ASSFRSRRATNEKLF
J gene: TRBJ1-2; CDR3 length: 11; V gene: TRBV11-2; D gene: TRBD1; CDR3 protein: ASSQGQGAGYT
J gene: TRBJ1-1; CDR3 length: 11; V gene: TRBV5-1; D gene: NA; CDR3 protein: ASGTGQRTEAF
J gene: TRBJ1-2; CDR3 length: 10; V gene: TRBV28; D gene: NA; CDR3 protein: ASYSGGLGYT
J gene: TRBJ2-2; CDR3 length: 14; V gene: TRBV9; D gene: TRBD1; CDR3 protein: ASSARQGVKAGELF
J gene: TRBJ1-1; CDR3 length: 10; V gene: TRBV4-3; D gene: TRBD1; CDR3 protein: ASSQGRGGPL
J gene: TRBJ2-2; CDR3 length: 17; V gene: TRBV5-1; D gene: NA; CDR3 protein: ASSFTLPRGLSDTGELF
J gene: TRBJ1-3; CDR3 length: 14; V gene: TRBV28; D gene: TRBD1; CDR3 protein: ASSRTGDLSGNTIY
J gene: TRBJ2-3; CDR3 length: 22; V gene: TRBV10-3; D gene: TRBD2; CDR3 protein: AISETWASGGRESRINSTDTQY
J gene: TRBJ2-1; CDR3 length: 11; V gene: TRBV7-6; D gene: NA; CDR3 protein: ASSLGSFDEQF
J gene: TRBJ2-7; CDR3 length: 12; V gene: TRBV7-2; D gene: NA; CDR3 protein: ASSLAPSSYEQY
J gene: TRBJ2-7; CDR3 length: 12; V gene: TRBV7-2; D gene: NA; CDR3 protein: ASSQTGTSYEQY
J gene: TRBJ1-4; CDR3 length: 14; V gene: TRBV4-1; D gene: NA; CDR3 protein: ASSQGFGAGNEKLF
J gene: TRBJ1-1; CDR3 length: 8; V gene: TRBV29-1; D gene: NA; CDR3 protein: SGGDTEAF
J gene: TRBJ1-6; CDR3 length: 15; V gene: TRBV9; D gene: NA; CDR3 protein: ASSPRQESSYNSPLH
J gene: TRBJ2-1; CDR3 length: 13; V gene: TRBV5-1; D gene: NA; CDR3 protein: ASSLAGDLYNEQF
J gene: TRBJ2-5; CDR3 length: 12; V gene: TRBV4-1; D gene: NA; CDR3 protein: ASSQERGRGTQY
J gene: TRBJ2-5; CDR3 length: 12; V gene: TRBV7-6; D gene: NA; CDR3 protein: ASSLLSTGETQY
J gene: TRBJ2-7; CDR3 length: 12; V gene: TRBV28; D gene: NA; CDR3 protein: ASIARGVDYEQY
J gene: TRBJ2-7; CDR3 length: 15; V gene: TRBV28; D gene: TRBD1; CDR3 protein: ASSFRKGQGERYEQY
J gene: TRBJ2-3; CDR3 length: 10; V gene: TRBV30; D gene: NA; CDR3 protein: ASAAYTDTQY
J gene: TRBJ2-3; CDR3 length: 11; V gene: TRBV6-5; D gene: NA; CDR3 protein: ASRWDSTDTQY
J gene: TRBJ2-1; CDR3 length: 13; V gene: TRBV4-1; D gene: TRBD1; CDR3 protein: ASSHHRGPYNEQF
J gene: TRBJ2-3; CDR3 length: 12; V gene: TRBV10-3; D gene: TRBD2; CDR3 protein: ATYSGRATDTQY
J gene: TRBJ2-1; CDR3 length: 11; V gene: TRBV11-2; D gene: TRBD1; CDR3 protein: ASNGQGYNEQF
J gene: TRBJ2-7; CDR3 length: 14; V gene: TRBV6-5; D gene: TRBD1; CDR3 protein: ASSYSPGQTTYEQY
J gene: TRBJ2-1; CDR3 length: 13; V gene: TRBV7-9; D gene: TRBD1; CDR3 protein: ASSSPGQGYNEQF
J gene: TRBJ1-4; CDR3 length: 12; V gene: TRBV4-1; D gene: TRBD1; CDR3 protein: ASSPSGQIEKLF
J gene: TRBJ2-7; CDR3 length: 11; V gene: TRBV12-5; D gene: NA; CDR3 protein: ASGLETGLEQY
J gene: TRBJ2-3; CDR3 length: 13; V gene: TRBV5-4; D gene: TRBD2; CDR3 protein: ASSLAGGRSDTQY
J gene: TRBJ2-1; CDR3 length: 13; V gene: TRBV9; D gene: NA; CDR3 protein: ASSVGGFDKGEQF
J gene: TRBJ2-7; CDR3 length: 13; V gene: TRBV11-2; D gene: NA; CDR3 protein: ASSLDFRALTEQY
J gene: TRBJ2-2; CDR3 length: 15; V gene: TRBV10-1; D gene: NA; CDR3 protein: ASSASAGGGPTGELF
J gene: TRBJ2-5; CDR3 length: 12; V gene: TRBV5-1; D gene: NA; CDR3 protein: ASSLEGGGETQY
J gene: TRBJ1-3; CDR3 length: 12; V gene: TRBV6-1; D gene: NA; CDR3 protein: ASSEGAAGNTIY
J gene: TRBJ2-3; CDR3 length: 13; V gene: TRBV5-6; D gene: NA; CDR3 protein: ASSPGRLGVPTQY
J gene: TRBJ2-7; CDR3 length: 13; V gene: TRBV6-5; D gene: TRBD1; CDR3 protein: ASSYRFRTGDEQY
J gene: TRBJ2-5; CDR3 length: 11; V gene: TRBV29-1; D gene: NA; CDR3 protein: SVEAGRTETQY
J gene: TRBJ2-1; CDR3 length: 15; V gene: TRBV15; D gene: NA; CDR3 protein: ATSRRPSVSSYNEQF
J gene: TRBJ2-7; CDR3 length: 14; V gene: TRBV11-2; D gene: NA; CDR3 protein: ASSPWGSISSYEQY
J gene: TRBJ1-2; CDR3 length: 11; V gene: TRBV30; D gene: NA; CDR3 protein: AWSADSTYGYT
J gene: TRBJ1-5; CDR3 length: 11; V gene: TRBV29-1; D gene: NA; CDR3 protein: SVEDGSNQPQH
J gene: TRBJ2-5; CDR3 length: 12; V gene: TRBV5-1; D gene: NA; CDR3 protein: ASSLAGPKEIQY
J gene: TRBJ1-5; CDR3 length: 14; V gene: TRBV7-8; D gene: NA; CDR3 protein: ASSFSSRDLNQPQH
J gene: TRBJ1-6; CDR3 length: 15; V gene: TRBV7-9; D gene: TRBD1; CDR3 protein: ASSLAGTGALRSPLH
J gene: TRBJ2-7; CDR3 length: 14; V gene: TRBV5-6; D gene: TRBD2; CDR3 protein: ASSFMTSGASYEQY
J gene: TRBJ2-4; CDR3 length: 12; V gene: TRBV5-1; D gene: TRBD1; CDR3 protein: ASSDPGGRNIQY
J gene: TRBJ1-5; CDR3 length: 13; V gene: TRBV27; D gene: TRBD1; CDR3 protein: ASSPGQGWFQPQH
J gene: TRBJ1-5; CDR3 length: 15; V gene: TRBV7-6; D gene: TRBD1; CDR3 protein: ASSLGDRGAGNQPQH